The 26 T cell receptor beta chains below come from one sample, sequenced in a study of blood T cell repertoires in COVID-19. Repertoires were generated with immunoSEQ multiplex PCR, while TCRdb's copy carries only in-frame clones and drops some. The sample carries some 270,000 clones, roughly 85% recorded once. The sample consisted of PBMCs or T cells enriched from blood (not recorded which). The receptors stem from a woman in her forties or fifties who had been exposed to COVID-19.

The chain links TRBV6-5 to TRBJ1-1; TRBD1 agrees at 7 bases. Germline V gene sequence: CDR1 MNHEY, CDR2 SVGAGI. The length of the CDR3 is 13 residues. Losses at the gene ends were 7 bases for V and 8 bases for J; bases not matched to a gene: 10. The CDR3 protein is CASIYRDREEAFF. DNA of the CDR3: TGTGCCAGCATCTACCGGGACAGAGAGGAAGCTTTCTTT.

The J gene is TRBJ1-5, the V gene TRBV5-6, with unresolved D. CDR1 is SGHDT and CDR2 is YYEEEE in the germline V gene. V lost 0 bases and J 3 bases, leaving 7 bases between the germline ends. There are 14 residues in the CDR3. The DNA of the CDR3 is TGTGCCAGCAGCTTGGACGGGTACAATCAGCCCCAGCATTTT. This encodes CASSLDGYNQPQHF. The complete variable domain, with remaining parts taken from reference TRBV5-6 and TRBJ1-5, reads DAGVTQSPTHLIKTRGQQVTLRCSPKSGHDTVSWYQQALGQGPQFIFQYYEEEERQRGNFPDRFSGHQFPNYSSELNVNALLLGDSALYLCASSLDGYNQPQHFGDGTRLSIL.

Concerning this clone: Other DNA sequences from this sample encode an identical CDR3 as well. This chain links TRBV20-1 with TRBJ2-3; D is undetermined. There are 11 residues in the CDR3. V dropped 5 bases and J dropped 2 bases, with 5 bases sitting between them. Germline assignment: CDR1 DFQATT and CDR2 SNEGSKA (reference sequence). CDR3 sequence (DNA): TGCAGTGCTCTTAACACAGATACGCAGTATTTT. It encodes CSALNTDTQYF.

For the CDR3, the DNA is TGTGCCAGCAGTTACGAGTACGAGCAGTACTTC. Translating it yields CASSYEYEQYF. The rearrangement uses TRBV6-1 and TRBJ2-7; D is undetermined. The CDR3 loop spans 11 amino acids. Deletions cut 5 bases from V and 4 bases from J, with 6 bases between. Germline-derived CDR1 and CDR2 are MNHNS and SASEGT.

This chain connects TRBV21-1 to TRBJ1-6. TRBV21-1 is a pseudogene. The length of the CDR3 is 17 residues. The DNA of the CDR3 is TGTGCCAGCAGCAAATGGTGGGCGGGAGCTTGTAATTCACCCCTCCACTTT. It encodes CASSKWWAGACNSPLHF.

J is TRBJ1-2 and V is TRBV24-1, with 8 positions matching TRBD1. V was clipped by 7 bases and J by 8 bases; unmatched bases: 8. This CDR3 comprises 13 residues. CDR1 and CDR2 from the germline V gene are KGHDR and SFDVKD. The CDR3, as DNA: TGTGCCACCAGCGGAGACAGGGGCCAGGGCTACACCTTC. This encodes CATSGDRGQGYTF.

The chain employs TRBV6-5 and TRBJ1-5; D ambiguous. The V and J ends lost 6 bases and 11 bases respectively, with 14 bases between them. The CDR3 totals 12 residues. Germline values: CDR1 MNHEY, CDR2 SVGAGI. The CDR3 is CASSPRVGAQHF. The DNA of the CDR3 is TGTGCCAGCAGCCCCCGGGTGGGAGCCCAGCATTTT.

The CDR3 nucleotides are TGCGCCAGCAGCCCCACGGTCGAGACTGAAGCTTTCTTT. Protein: CASSPTVETEAFF. The V gene is TRBV5-1, the J gene TRBJ1-1; D gene unclear. Trimming removed 4 bases from V and 5 bases from J, with 12 bases in between. The CDR3 is 13 amino acids. CDR1 SGHRS and CDR2 YFSETQ come from the germline V gene.

The chain is built from TRBV12-3 or TRBV12-4 and TRBJ1-2; D is possibly TRBD1 (6 bases). The CDR3 covers 13 residues. V lost 5 bases, J lost 6 bases, and 13 bases lay in between. For the CDR3, the DNA is TGTGCCAGCAGTCCGGGGGGGCGGAATGGCTACACCTTC. Encoded protein: CASSPGGRNGYTF.

This clone was counted once. The chain recombines TRBV16 with TRBJ2-7; 10 bases line up with TRBD1. CDR1 is KGHSY and CDR2 is FQNENV in the germline V gene. The ends lost 4 bases at V and 2 bases at J; junction bases unmatched: 8. The CDR3 spans 16 residues. The CDR3 DNA reads TGTGCCAGCAGCCCACAACGCGGGACAGGGGCCTACGAGCAGTACTTC. Amino acids: CASSPQRGTGAYEQYF.

The chain uses TRBV6-2 or TRBV6-3 and TRBJ2-1; D might be TRBD2 (5 bases). The CDR3 covers 18 residues. V lost 0 bases to trimming and J lost 0 bases, with 15 bases between them. Germline assignment: CDR1 MNHEY and CDR2 SVGEGT. Here the CDR3 DNA reads TGTGCCAGCAGTTACTCGTCTACCGGTGGGAGCTCCTACAATGAGCAGTTCTTC. Translated, it gives CASSYSSTGGSSYNEQFF.

The rearrangement joins TRBV4-3 to TRBJ1-2; D is unclear. Germline V gene sequence: CDR1 LGHNA, CDR2 YSLEER. This CDR3 is 16 amino acids long. Trimming removed 0 bases at V and 5 bases at J, with 16 bases between. CDR3 in amino acids: CASSQDYDSLVYGYTF. As DNA, the CDR3 is TGCGCCAGCAGCCAAGATTATGACTCCCTTGTGTATGGCTACACCTTC.

The chain joins TRBV30 to TRBJ1-3, with 7 positions matching TRBD1. Per the germline V gene, CDR1 is GTSNPN and CDR2 is SVGIG (reference sequence). With 5 bases clipped from V and 2 bases from J, the junction kept 18 bases outside the gene matches. The CDR3 loop spans 18 amino acids. The CDR3 is CAWAGGNDSESTGNTIYF. DNA for the CDR3: TGTGCCTGGGCAGGGGGGAATGATTCAGAGTCGACTGGAAACACCATATATTTT.

The rearrangement uses TRBV7-3 and TRBJ1-1; D possibly corresponds to TRBD1 (6 bases). Trimming took off 4 bases at V and 4 bases at J, with 10 bases between the two ends. Germline CDR1 is SGHTA and CDR2 is FQGTGA. The CDR3 consists of 13 residues. The CDR3 loop reads CASSSPTGTEAFF. CDR3 coding DNA: TGTGCCAGCAGCTCCCCGACAGGCACTGAAGCTTTCTTT.

This clone appeared once. The chain employs TRBV18 and TRBJ2-3; no reliable D call. The length of the CDR3 is 15 residues. CDR1 and CDR2 from the germline V gene are KGHSH and LQKENI. V was cut by 5 bases and J by 1 base, with 13 bases left in between. The CDR3 sequence: CASSSRPQGTDTQYF. The CDR3, as DNA: TGTGCCAGCTCATCGCGTCCCCAGGGCACAGATACGCAGTATTTT.

CDR3 region: CATSDPGSFNYGYTF. The CDR3 nucleotides are TGTGCCACCAGTGATCCAGGTAGTTTTAACTATGGCTACACCTTC. The genes are TRBV24-1 and TRBJ1-2; D not resolved. Trimming stripped 3 bases from V and 1 base from J, with 11 bases between. Germline V CDR1 and CDR2: KGHDR, SFDVKD. CDR3 size: 15 residues.

The chain employs TRBV12-3 or TRBV12-4 and TRBJ2-7; the D gene is possibly TRBD1 (6 bases). This CDR3 contains 12 residues. V was cut by 6 bases and J by 8 bases, with 14 bases left in between. The CDR3 protein is CASSPEQGQQYF. The CDR3 DNA reads as TGTGCCAGCAGCCCAGAACAGGGACAGCAGTACTTC.

This rearrangement joins TRBV5-1 to TRBJ2-2; 7 bases fit TRBD1. This CDR3 has 14 residues. CDR1 SGHRS and CDR2 YFSETQ come from the germline V gene. V shed 9 bases, J shed 4 bases, and the junction held 9 bases outside the gene matches. The CDR3 here is CATRETGVTGELFF. The CDR3, as DNA: TGCGCCACCAGAGAAACAGGGGTCACCGGGGAGCTGTTTTTT.

The rearrangement joins TRBV5-6 to TRBJ2-3; 9 nucleotides line up with TRBD1. With V trimmed by 1 base and J by 5 bases, 8 bases remained unmatched. Per germline, CDR1 SGHDT and CDR2 YYEEEE. The CDR3 extends over 16 amino acids. CDR3 sequence: CASSLMGGTGKDTQYF. Written as DNA, the CDR3 is TGTGCCAGCAGCTTGATGGGTGGGACAGGGAAAGATACGCAGTATTTT.

This clone was observed once. The chain links TRBV30 to TRBJ2-7, with 7 bases that match TRBD1. Germline CDR1 and CDR2: GTSNPN and SVGIG (reference sequence). Trimming removed 2 bases from V and 1 base from J; junction bases left unmatched: 5. This CDR3 has 14 amino acids. The CDR3 sequence is CAWSTRTGSYEQYF. Here the CDR3 DNA reads TGTGCCTGGAGTACCCGGACAGGATCCTACGAGCAGTACTTC.

The V call is TRBV7-8, the J call TRBJ2-7, with TRBD2 identical over 12 bases. The germline V gene has CDR1 SGHVS and CDR2 FQNEAQ. V lost 2 bases, J lost 5 bases, and 13 bases stayed unmatched. The CDR3 length is 18 residues. The CDR3 spells CASSLRASGGVRVNEQYF. CDR3 in DNA: TGTGCCAGCAGCTTACGGGCTAGCGGGGGGGTGCGGGTCAACGAGCAGTACTTC.

Of note for this clone: One end of the junction does not line up with germline, which may come from a read error. The genes are TRBV13 and TRBJ2-5, with TRBD2 matching 8 bases. The CDR3 length is 14 residues. Germline lookup yields CDR1 PRHDT and CDR2 FYEKMQ (reference sequence). The CDR3 loop reads CASSLAGNQETQYF. The CDR3, as DNA: TGTGCCAGCAGTTTAGCGGGGAATCAAGAGACCCAGTACTTC.

The rearrangement uses TRBV5-4 and TRBJ1-2, with a possible D match to TRBD1 (6 bases). The CDR3 consists of 16 residues. Germline-derived CDR1 and CDR2 are SGHNT and YYREEE (reference sequence). V lost 0 bases and J 6 bases, leaving 18 bases between the germline ends. The CDR3 region is CASSLGLGGRSDGYTF. Here the CDR3 DNA reads TGTGCCAGCAGCTTGGGTCTCGGGGGGCGGAGCGATGGCTACACCTTC. Supplemented by reference TRBV5-4 and TRBJ1-2, the full variable domain reads ETGVTQSPTHLIKTRGQQVTLRCSSQSGHNTVSWYQQALGQGPQFIFQYYREEENGRGNFPPRFSGLQFPNYSSELNVNALELDDSALYLCASSLGLGGRSDGYTFGSGTRLTVV.

This clone was observed a single time. The rearrangement links TRBV29-1 to TRBJ1-1; D gene uncertain. Trimming removed 8 bases from V and 6 bases from J, with 16 bases in between. This CDR3 has 12 amino acids. The germline V gene has CDR1 SQVTM and CDR2 ANQGSEA. The CDR3 nucleotides read TGCAGCTTTCGAGGAGGGATCGCTGAAGCTTTCTTT. Translated, it gives CSFRGGIAEAFF. The whole variable domain, remainder taken from reference TRBV29-1 and TRBJ1-1, is SAVISQKPSRDICQRGTSLTIQCQVDSQVTMMFWYRQQPGQSLTLIATANQGSEATYESGFVIDKFPISRPNLTFSTLTVSNMSPEDSSIYLCSFRGGIAEAFFGQGTRLTVV.

This sequence joins TRBV19 and TRBJ1-1; D is uncertain. Trimming left V 4 bases short and J 8 bases short, with 11 bases between. Germline V CDR1 and CDR2: LNHDA, SQIVND (reference sequence). The CDR3 contains 12 residues. The CDR3 spells CASSTESREAFF. The CDR3 nucleotides read TGTGCCAGTAGTACCGAGTCCCGCGAAGCTTTCTTT.

The CDR3 bases are TGTGCCAGCAGCTTATTACAGGGGGCCTACGAGCAGTACTTC. This translates into CASSLLQGAYEQYF. The rearrangement joins TRBV7-2 to TRBJ2-7; 8 nucleotides agree with TRBD1. Germline CDR1 SGHTA, CDR2 FQGNSA. This CDR3 has 14 amino acids. Unmatched junction bases numbered 2, after V lost 2 bases and J lost 2 bases.